This passage covers 25 T cell receptor beta chains from one sample sequenced in a study of blood T cell repertoires in COVID-19. Libraries were prepared by immunoSEQ multiplex PCR; TCRdb keeps only in-frame clonotypes and omits some of them. The sample contains under 250,000 clones, about 83% of which appear only once. Material: peripheral blood. The source is a woman aged 80 or older with COVID-19, enrolled during active disease.

The rearrangement joins TRBV3-1 (or the pseudogene TRBV3-2) to TRBJ2-2, with a possible D match to TRBD2 (6 bases). CDR1 is LGHDT, CDR2 YNNKEL, per germline (reference sequence). V was trimmed by 2 bases and J by 6 bases, leaving 10 bases between them. This CDR3 has 14 residues. CDR3: CASSQFTSSGELFF. The DNA of the CDR3 is TGTGCCAGCAGCCAATTCACTAGCTCCGGGGAGCTGTTTTTT.

This chain uses TRBV4-1 with TRBJ2-5; the match to TRBD1 covers 11 bases. Germline V gives CDR1 MGHRA, CDR2 YSYEKL. Germline trimming cut 0 bases from V and 6 bases from J; bases unmatched to any gene: 6. CDR3 length: 16 amino acids. The CDR3 region has the DNA TGCGCCAGCAGCCAAGAAGGGACAGGGGGAAGGAAGACCCAGTACTTC. It yields the protein CASSQEGTGGRKTQYF.

The chain is built from TRBV19 and TRBJ2-5, with a weak D call TRBD2 (5 bases). The CDR3 totals 14 residues. Germline CDR1 is LNHDA and CDR2 is SQIVND (reference sequence). Trimming removed 2 bases from V and 1 base from J, with 8 bases in between. CDR3 coding DNA: TGTGCCAGTAGTATATCGGGGATCCAAGAGACCCAGTACTTC. Translation gives CASSISGIQETQYF.

This chain uses TRBV10-1 with TRBJ2-3, with 8 bases matching TRBD2. The length of the CDR3 is 17 residues. Germline lookup yields CDR1 WNHNN and CDR2 SYGVQD (reference sequence). The ends lost 2 bases at V and 4 bases at J; junction bases unmatched: 11. The CDR3 bases are TGCGCCAGCAGTGAGCCGCCCAGCCAGCGGGGGCCAGATACGCAGTATTTT. This gives the protein CASSEPPSQRGPDTQYF.

This chain uses TRBV19 with TRBJ1-1; TRBD1 agrees at 9 bases. With 6 bases clipped from V and 5 bases from J, the junction kept 7 bases outside the gene matches. CDR1 and CDR2 (germline): LNHDA, SQIVND (reference sequence). CDR3 size: 14 residues. The CDR3 DNA reads as TGTGCCAGTAGGGGACAGGGATTCGGGACTGAAGCTTTCTTT. Protein product: CASRGQGFGTEAFF.

V and J are TRBV6-5 and TRBJ1-2; 9 nucleotides match TRBD1. Trimming removed 5 bases from V and 7 bases from J; junction bases left unmatched: 8. This CDR3 comprises 14 residues. In germline, CDR1 is MNHEY, CDR2 SVGAGI. The CDR3 DNA reads TGTGCCAGCAGTCACGGGACAGGGTCTATTGGCTACACCTTC. This encodes CASSHGTGSIGYTF.

The genes are TRBV28 and TRBJ1-1; the match to TRBD1 covers 8 bases. There are 14 residues in the CDR3. Losses at the gene ends were 5 bases for V and 1 base for J; bases not matched to a gene: 3. Germline CDR1 and CDR2: MDHEN and SYDVKM. This CDR3 is CASSPQGGNTEAFF. CDR3 coding DNA: TGTGCCAGCAGTCCACAGGGGGGGAACACTGAAGCTTTCTTT.

CDR3 protein: CASSQGAEAFF. CDR3 coding DNA: TGTGCCAGCAGCCAAGGGGCGGAAGCTTTCTTT. The chain links TRBV3-1 (or the pseudogene TRBV3-2) to TRBJ1-1, with D uncertain. This CDR3 has 11 residues. With 1 base removed from V and 8 bases from J, the gap between germline ends came to 5 bases. The germline V gene encodes CDR1 LGHDT and CDR2 YNNKEL (reference sequence).

V usage is TRBV21-1 and J usage is TRBJ2-4; TRBD1 is the table's D call, not checked against the DNA. TRBV21-1 is marked as a pseudogene. The CDR3 totals 16 residues. The CDR3 DNA follows: TGTGCCAGCAGCAAAAAGTGGGGACAGGGGGAAAACATTCAGTACTTC. It codes for CASSKKWGQGENIQYF.

This clone was seen only a few times. CDR3 in DNA: TGTGCCAGCGCGGGGTCTATTAATTCACCCCTCCACTTT. Translation: CASAGSINSPLHF. The chain joins TRBV6-5 to TRBJ1-6; D is uncertain. With 8 bases removed from V and 6 bases from J, the gap between germline ends came to 11 bases. Germline loops: CDR1 MNHEY, CDR2 SVGAGI. The CDR3 runs 13 residues.

The chain couples TRBV5-1 to TRBJ2-2, with a possible D match to TRBD2 (5 bases). The CDR3 totals 15 residues. The V gene's germline CDR1 is SGHRS and CDR2 YFSETQ. V was clipped by 4 bases and J by 2 bases, with 12 bases between them. This CDR3 is CASSMRTGNTGELFF. CDR3 DNA: TGCGCCAGCAGCATGAGGACGGGAAACACCGGGGAGCTGTTTTTT.

This chain links TRBV19 with TRBJ1-2; D gene uncertain. Looked up from germline, CDR1 is LNHDA and CDR2 is SQIVND (reference sequence). This CDR3 is built from 11 residues. V lost 6 bases and J 8 bases, leaving 10 bases between the germline ends. The CDR3 is CASRTAVGYTF. CDR3 in DNA: TGTGCCAGTAGAACAGCCGTCGGCTACACCTTC.

This clone was picked up a small number of times. The gene calls are TRBV19 and TRBJ2-1; 15 bases are shared with TRBD2. Germline V lookup: CDR1 LNHDA, CDR2 SQIVND (reference sequence). After removal of 5 bases from V and 2 bases from J, the junction contained 4 bases not matched to a gene. The CDR3 length is 17 residues. The CDR3 nucleotides are TGTGCCAGTAGTCCTGGACTAGCGGGGGGGGCCTACAATGAGCAGTTCTTC. Protein product: CASSPGLAGGAYNEQFF.

V gene TRBV5-8 combines with J gene TRBJ2-5; D is possibly TRBD2 (7 bases). The CDR3 consists of 16 residues. Trimming took off 4 bases at V and 2 bases at J, with 18 bases between the two ends. Looked up from germline, CDR1 is SGHTS and CDR2 is YDEGEE. CDR3 sequence (DNA): TGTGCCAGCAGCCGGGGGGCGAGGGGGGGACAAGAGACCCAGTACTTC. Protein: CASSRGARGGQETQYF. The full variable domain, rest sourced from reference TRBV5-8 and TRBJ2-5, is EAGVTQSPTHLIKTRGQQATLRCSPISGHTSVYWYQQALGLGLQFLLWYDEGEERNRGNFPPRFSGRQFPNYSSELNVNALELEDSALYLCASSRGARGGQETQYFGPGTRLLVL.

The V call is TRBV10-3, the J call TRBJ1-1; TRBD1 is a possible D gene (6 bases). CDR3 length: 14 residues. Trimming took 10 bases from V and 1 from J, leaving 16 bases between them. Germline CDR1 reads ENHRY; CDR2 reads SYGVKD. CDR3 DNA sequence: TGTGCCACCCGAAAAGGGGGGGAGAACACTGAAGCTTTCTTT. Translated: CATRKGGENTEAFF.

This chain links TRBV6-5 with TRBJ2-1; 10 bases agree with TRBD1. The V gene end was trimmed by 5 bases and the J gene end by 6 bases; junction bases not matched to a gene: 4. The CDR3 is made up of 14 amino acids. Germline loops: CDR1 MNHEY, CDR2 SVGAGI. The CDR3 nucleotides read TGTGCCAGCAGTCCCCGGGACAGGGGCAATGAGCAGTTCTTC. Translating gives CASSPRDRGNEQFF.

The V gene is TRBV3-1 (or the pseudogene TRBV3-2), the J gene TRBJ2-4; D gene unclear. This CDR3 spans 15 amino acids. Per the germline V gene, CDR1 is LGHDT and CDR2 is YNNKEL (reference sequence). Trimming cost V 2 bases and J 0 bases, with 8 bases left between them. The CDR3 protein is CASSQQALAKNIQYF. In DNA, the CDR3 is TGTGCCAGCAGCCAACAAGCCTTAGCCAAAAACATTCAGTACTTC.

This clone has only a few counts. The rearrangement joins TRBV4-1 to TRBJ2-2, with D possibly matching TRBD1 (5 bases). V gave up 4 bases and J gave up 5 bases, with 11 bases separating them. Germline V gene sequence: CDR1 MGHRA, CDR2 YSYEKL. The CDR3 has 14 residues. The CDR3 is CASSLGVATGELFF. The CDR3 DNA follows: TGCGCCAGCAGCCTAGGGGTGGCAACCGGGGAGCTGTTTTTT.

The genes are TRBV7-6 and TRBJ2-3; D not resolved. V dropped 0 bases and J dropped 0 bases, with 7 bases sitting between them. In germline, CDR1 is SGHVS, CDR2 FNYEAQ. CDR3 length equals 15 residues. As DNA, the CDR3 is TGTGCCAGCAGCTTAGCTAGCACTAGCACAGATACGCAGTATTTT. This sequence encodes CASSLASTSTDTQYF.

The CDR3 protein is CSGKRGDSYNEQFF. CDR3 bases: TGCAGCGGTAAGCGGGGGGACTCCTACAATGAGCAGTTCTTC. The chain recombines TRBV29-1 with TRBJ2-1; TRBD2 aligns across 9 bases. J gave up 0 bases and V 7 bases, and 4 bases lay outside the gene matches. The CDR3 spans 14 residues. The V gene's germline CDR1 is SQVTM and CDR2 ANQGSEA.

The rearrangement links TRBV10-3 to TRBJ1-5; 11 bases are shared with TRBD1. Germline V gene lookup returns CDR1 ENHRY and CDR2 SYGVKD. Unmatched junction bases numbered 10, after V lost 6 bases and J lost 6 bases. The CDR3 is made up of 16 amino acids. CDR3 sequence: CAIRSGTGGSGQPQHF. DNA of the CDR3: TGTGCCATCAGATCCGGGACAGGGGGGAGTGGTCAGCCCCAGCATTTT.

The rearrangement links TRBV21-1 to TRBJ1-2; whether TRBD1, the table's D call, matches the DNA was not checked. TRBV21-1 is a pseudogene segment. CDR3 size: 12 residues. CDR3 in amino acids: CASSNRGHGYTF. The DNA of the CDR3 is TGTGCCAGCAGCAACAGGGGGCACGGCTACACCTTC.

The chain recombines TRBV20-1 with TRBJ1-1; 9 bases fit TRBD1. J was trimmed by 9 bases and V by 4 bases; bases with no gene match: 9. The V gene's germline CDR1 is DFQATT and CDR2 SNEGSKA (reference sequence). The CDR3 has 13 residues. This CDR3 is CSATDRGWVKAFF. The DNA of the CDR3 is TGCAGTGCTACTGACAGGGGGTGGGTCAAAGCTTTCTTT.

The genes are TRBV5-1 and TRBJ2-2; 9 nucleotides line up with TRBD2. The germline V gene encodes CDR1 SGHRS and CDR2 YFSETQ. CDR3 length: 15 amino acids. The CDR3 nucleotides read TGCCCCCGCAGCGGCGGGGGGGGCCGGTCCGGGGAGCTGTTTTTT. This codes for CPRSGGGGRSGELFF. The full variable domain, in which reference TRBV5-1 and TRBJ2-2 provide the parts outside the CDR3, is KAGVTQTPRYLIKTRGQQVTLSCSPISGHRSVSWYQQTPGQGLQFLFEYFSETQRNKGNFPGRFSGRQFSNSRSEMNVSTLELGDSALYLCPRSGGGGRSGELFFGEGSRLTVL.

In DNA, the CDR3 is TGCGCCAGCAGCTTACGAGGGTCTGGAAACACCATATATTTT. Translating gives CASSLRGSGNTIYF. The chain employs TRBV5-1 and TRBJ1-3; unclear D gene. In germline, CDR1 is SGHRS, CDR2 YFSETQ. V was clipped by 2 bases and J by 1 base, with 7 bases between them. This CDR3 region has 14 residues.